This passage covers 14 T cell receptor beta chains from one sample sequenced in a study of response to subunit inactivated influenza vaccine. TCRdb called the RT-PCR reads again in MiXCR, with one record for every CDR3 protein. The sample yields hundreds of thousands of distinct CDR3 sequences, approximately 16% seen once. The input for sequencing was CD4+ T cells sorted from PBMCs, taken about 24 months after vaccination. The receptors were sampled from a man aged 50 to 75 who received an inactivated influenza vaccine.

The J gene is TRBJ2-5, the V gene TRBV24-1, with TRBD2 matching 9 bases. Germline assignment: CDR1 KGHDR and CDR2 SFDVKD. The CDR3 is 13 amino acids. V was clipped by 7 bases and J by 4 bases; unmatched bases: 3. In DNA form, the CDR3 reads TGTGCCACCAGATCAGCGGGAGGAGAGACCCAGTACTTC. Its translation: CATRSAGGETQYF.

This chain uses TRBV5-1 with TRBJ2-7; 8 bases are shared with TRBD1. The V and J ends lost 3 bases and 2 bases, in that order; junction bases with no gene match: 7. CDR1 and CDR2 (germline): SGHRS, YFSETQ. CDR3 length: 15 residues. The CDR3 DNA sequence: TGCGCCAGCAGCTCTCAGACAGGGGACACCTACGAGCAGTACTTC. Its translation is CASSSQTGDTYEQYF.

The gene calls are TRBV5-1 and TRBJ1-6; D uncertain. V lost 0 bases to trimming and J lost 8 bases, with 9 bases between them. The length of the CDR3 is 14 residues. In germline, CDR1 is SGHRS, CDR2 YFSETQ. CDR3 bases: TGCGCCAGCAGCTTGGCCAGAATCGATTCACCCCTCCACTTT. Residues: CASSLARIDSPLHF.

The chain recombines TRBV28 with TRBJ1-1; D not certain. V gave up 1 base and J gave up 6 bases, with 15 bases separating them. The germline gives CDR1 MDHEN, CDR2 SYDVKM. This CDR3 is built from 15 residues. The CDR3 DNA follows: TGTGCCAGCAGTTTATTAATGACACAAGTCCCTGAAGCTTTCTTT. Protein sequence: CASSLLMTQVPEAFF.

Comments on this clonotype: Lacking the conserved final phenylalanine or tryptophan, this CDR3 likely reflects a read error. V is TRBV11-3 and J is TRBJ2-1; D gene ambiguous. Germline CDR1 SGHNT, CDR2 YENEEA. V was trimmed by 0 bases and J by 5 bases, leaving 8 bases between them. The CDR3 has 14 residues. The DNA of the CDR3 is TGTGCCAGCAGCTTAGATGGGCCTAACAATGAGCAGTTCTCC. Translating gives CASSLDGPNNEQFS.

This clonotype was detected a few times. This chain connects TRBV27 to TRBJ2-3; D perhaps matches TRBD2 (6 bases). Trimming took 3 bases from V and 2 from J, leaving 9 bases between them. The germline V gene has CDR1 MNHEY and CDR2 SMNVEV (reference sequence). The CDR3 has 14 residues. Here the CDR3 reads CASSFGEDTDTQYF. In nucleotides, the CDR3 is TGTGCCAGCAGTTTTGGGGAGGACACAGATACGCAGTATTTT.

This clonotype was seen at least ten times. The CDR3 nucleotides are TGCAGTGCTACCTCCGGGGCGGGGGATCAGCCCCAGCATTTT. Translating it yields CSATSGAGDQPQHF. The chain couples TRBV20-1 to TRBJ1-5; D perhaps matches TRBD1 (5 bases). Germline lookup yields CDR1 DFQATT and CDR2 SNEGSKA (reference sequence). The CDR3 is made up of 14 amino acids. V shed 4 bases and J shed 5 bases, with 15 bases lying between them.

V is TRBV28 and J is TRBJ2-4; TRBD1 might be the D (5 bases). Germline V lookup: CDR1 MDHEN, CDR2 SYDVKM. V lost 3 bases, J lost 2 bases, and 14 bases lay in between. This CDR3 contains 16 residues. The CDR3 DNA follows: TGTGCCAGCAGTTTCCCACAGGCTGGGACCAAAAACATTCAGTACTTC. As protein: CASSFPQAGTKNIQYF.

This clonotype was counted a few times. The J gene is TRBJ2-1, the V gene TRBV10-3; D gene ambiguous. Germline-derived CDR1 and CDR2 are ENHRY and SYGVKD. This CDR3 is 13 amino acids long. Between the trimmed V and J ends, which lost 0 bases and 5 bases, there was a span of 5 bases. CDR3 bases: TGTGCCATCAGTGAGTCGACGGACAATGAGCAGTTCTTC. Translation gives CAISESTDNEQFF.

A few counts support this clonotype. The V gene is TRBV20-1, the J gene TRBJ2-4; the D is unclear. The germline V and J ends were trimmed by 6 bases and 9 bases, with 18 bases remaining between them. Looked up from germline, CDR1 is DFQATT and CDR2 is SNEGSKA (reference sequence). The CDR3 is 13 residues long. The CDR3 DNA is TGCAGTGCCCCCCCGGGCCAATTGGGCATTCAGTACTTC. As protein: CSAPPGQLGIQYF.

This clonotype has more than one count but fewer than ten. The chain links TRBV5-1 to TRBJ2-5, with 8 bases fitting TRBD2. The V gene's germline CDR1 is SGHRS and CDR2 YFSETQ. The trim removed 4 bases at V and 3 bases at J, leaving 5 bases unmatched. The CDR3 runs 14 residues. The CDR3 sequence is CASSPGREEETQYF. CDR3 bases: TGCGCCAGCAGCCCCGGGCGGGAGGAAGAGACCCAGTACTTC.

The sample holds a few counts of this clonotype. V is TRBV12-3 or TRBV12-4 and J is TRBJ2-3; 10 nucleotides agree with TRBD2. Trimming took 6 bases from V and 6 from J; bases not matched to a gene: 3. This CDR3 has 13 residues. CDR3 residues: CASRSGGDDTQYF. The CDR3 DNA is TGTGCCAGCAGAAGCGGGGGGGACGATACGCAGTATTTT.

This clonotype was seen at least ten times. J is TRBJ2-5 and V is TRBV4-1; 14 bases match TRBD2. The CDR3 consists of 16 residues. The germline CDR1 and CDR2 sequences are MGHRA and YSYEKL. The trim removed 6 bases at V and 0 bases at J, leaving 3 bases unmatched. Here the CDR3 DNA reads TGCGCCAGCAGAGGGACTAGCGGGGGAGACCAAGAGACCCAGTACTTC. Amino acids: CASRGTSGGDQETQYF.

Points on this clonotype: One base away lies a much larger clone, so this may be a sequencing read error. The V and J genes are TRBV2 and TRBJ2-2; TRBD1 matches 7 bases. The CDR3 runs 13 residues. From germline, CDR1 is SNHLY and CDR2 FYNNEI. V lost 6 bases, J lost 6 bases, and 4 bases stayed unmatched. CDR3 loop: CASRNRGPGELFF. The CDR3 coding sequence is TGTGCCAGCAGGAACAGGGGCCCCGGGGAGCTGTTTTTT.